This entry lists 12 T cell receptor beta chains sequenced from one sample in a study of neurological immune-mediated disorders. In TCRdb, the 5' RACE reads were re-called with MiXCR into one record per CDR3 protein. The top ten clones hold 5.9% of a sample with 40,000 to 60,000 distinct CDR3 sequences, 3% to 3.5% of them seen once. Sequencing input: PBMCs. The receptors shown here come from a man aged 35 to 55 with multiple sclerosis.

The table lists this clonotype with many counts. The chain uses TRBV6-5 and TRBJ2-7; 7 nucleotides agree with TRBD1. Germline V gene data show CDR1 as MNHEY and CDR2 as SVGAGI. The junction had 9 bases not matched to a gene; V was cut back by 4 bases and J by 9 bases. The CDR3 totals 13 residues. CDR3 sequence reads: CASSFSTGKGQYF. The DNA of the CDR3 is TGTGCCAGCAGTTTCTCGACAGGGAAAGGGCAGTACTTC.

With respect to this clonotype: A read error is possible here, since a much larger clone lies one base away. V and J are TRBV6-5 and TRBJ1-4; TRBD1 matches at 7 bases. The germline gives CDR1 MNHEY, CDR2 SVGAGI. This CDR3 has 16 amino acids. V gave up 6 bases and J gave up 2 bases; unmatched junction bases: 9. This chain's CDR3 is CASRGLKTGTNEKLFF. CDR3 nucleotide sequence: TGTGCCAGCAGGGGACTCAAGACAGGGACTAATGAAAAACTGTTTTTT.

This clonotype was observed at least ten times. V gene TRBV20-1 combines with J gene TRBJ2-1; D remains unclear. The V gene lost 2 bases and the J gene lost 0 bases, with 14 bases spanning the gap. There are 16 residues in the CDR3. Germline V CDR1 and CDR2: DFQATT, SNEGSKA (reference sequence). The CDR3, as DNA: TGCAGTGCTAGACCTATAGAGTTTAGCTCCTACAATGAGCAGTTCTTC. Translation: CSARPIEFSSYNEQFF.

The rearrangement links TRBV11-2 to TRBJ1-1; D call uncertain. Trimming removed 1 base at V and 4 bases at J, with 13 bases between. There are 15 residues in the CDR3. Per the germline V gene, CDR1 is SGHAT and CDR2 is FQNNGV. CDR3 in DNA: TGTGCCAGCAGCTTAGGGCGAGCAGGTCCCACTGAAGCTTTCTTT. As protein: CASSLGRAGPTEAFF.

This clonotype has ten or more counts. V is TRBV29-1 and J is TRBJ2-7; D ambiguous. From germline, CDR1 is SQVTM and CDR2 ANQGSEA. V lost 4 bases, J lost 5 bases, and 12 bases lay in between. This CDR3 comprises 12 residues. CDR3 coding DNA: TGCAGCGTTGTCAAACCTACCCACGAGCAGTACTTC. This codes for CSVVKPTHEQYF.

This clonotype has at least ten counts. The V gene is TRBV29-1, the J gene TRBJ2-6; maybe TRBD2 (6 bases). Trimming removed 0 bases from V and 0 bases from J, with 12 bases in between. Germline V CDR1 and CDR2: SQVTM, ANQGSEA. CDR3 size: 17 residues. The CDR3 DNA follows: TGCAGCGTTGAAGACATGGAGCGGGCCTCTGGGGCCAACGTCCTGACTTTC. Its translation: CSVEDMERASGANVLTF. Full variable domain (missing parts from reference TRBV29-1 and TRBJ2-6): SAVISQKPSRDICQRGTSLTIQCQVDSQVTMMFWYRQQPGQSLTLIATANQGSEATYESGFVIDKFPISRPNLTFSTLTVSNMSPEDSSIYLCSVEDMERASGANVLTFGAGSRLTVL.

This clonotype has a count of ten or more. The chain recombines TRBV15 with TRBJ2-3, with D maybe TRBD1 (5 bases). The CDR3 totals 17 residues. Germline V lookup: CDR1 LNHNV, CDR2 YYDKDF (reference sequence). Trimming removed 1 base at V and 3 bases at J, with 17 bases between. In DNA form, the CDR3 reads TGTGCCACCAGCAGAGGCTTCACAGGACCCGGGACAGATACGCAGTATTTT. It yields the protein CATSRGFTGPGTDTQYF.

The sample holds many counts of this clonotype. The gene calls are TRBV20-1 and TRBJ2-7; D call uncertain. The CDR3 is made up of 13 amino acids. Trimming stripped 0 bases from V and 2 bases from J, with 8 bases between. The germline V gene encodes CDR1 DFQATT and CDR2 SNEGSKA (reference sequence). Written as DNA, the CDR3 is TGCAGTGCTAGAGATGTGGTTACCTACGAGCAGTACTTC. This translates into CSARDVVTYEQYF.

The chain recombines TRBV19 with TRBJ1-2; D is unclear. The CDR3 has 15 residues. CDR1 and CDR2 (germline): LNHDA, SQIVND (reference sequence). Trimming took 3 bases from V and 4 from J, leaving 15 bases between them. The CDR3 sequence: CASSIGLIKLYGYTF. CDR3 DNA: TGTGCCAGTAGTATCGGACTCATCAAGCTCTATGGCTACACCTTC.

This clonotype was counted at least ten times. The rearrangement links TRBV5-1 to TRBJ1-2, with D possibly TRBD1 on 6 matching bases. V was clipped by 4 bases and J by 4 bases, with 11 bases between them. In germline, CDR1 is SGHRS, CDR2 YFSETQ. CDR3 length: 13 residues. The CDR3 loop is CASSQDRIYGYTF. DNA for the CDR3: TGCGCCAGCAGCCAAGACAGGATCTATGGCTACACCTTC.

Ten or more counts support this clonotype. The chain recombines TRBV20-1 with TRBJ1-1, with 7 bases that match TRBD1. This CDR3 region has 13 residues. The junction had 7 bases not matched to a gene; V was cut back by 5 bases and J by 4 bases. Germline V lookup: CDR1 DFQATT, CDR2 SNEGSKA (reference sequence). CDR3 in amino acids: CSAADQGGTEAFF. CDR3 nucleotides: TGCAGTGCTGCCGACCAGGGGGGCACTGAAGCTTTCTTT.

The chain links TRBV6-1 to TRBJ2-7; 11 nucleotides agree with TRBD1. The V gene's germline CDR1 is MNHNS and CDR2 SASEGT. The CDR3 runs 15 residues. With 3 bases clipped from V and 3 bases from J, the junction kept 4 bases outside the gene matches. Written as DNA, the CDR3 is TGTGCCAGCAGTGAGTCGGGGACAGGGGGCTACGAGCAGTACTTC. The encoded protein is CASSESGTGGYEQYF.